Listed below are T cell receptor beta chains from one sample, sequenced in a study of CD8 T cells in ankylosing spondylitis. TCRdb reanalysed the 5' RACE reads using MiXCR and keeps one entry per CDR3 protein. The sample has nearly 250,000 distinct CDR3 sequences, around 32% seen once. Sequencing was done on a sample of blood, either unsorted or a sorted T cell fraction (not recorded which). The source is a male donor with ankylosing spondylitis or in good health (not recorded which). Both conserved end residues are part of each CDR3.

j_call: TRBJ1-2
v_call: TRBV7-2
cdr3_aa: CASSIEFGFRVIF

j_call: TRBJ2-7
v_call: TRBV20-1
cdr3_aa: CSAAGTLYEQYF

j_call: TRBJ2-3
v_call: TRBV20-1
cdr3_aa: CSARDSLNPDTQYF

j_call: TRBJ1-1
v_call: TRBV11-1
cdr3_aa: CASSQDRTNTEAFF

j_call: TRBJ2-5
v_call: TRBV27
cdr3_aa: CASSAEDSHF

j_call: TRBJ2-5
v_call: TRBV29-1
cdr3_aa: CSVVPAPGGETQYF

j_call: TRBJ1-1
v_call: TRBV29-1
cdr3_aa: CSVLYMNTEAFF

j_call: TRBJ2-6
v_call: TRBV29-1
cdr3_aa: CSVEDQELSGANVLTF

j_call: TRBJ2-3
v_call: TRBV20-1
cdr3_aa: CSAAHRGGLSTDTQYF

j_call: TRBJ1-2
v_call: TRBV18
cdr3_aa: CASSPTLEAYGYTF